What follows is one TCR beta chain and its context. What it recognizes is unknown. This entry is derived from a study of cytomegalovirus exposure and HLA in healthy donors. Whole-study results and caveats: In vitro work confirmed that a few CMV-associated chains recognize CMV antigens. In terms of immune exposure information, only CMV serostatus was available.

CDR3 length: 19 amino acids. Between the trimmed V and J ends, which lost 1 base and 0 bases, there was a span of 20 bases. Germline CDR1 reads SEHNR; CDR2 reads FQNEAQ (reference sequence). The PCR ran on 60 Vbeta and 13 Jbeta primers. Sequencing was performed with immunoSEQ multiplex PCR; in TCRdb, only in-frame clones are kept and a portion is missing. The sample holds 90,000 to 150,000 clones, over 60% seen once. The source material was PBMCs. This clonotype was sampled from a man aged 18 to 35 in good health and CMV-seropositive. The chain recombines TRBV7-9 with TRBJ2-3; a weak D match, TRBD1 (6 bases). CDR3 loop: CASSLGAIQGLTSTDTQYF. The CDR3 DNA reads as TGTGCCAGCAGCTTAGGAGCTATACAGGGATTAACTAGCACAGATACGCAGTATTTT.